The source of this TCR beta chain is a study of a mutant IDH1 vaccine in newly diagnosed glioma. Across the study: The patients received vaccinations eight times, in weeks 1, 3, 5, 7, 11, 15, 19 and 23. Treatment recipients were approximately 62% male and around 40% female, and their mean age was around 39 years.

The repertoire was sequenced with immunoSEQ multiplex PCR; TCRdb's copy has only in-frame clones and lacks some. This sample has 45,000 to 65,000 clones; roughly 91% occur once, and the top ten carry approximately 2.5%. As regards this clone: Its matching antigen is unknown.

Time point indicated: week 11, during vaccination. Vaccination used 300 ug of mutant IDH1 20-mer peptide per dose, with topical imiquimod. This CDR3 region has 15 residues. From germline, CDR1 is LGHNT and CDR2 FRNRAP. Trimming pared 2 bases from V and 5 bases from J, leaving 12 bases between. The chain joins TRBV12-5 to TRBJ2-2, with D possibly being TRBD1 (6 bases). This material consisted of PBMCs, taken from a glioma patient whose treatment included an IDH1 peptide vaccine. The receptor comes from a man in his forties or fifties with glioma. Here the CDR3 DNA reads TGTGCTAGTGGTTTGACCACAGGGCGAACCGGGGAGCTGTTTTTT. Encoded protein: CASGLTTGRTGELFF.